This TCR beta chain came from a study of spatial heterogeneity in lung cancer. Findings and limits, study-wide: Counts of expanded intratumoral alpha and beta TCRs tracked tumor mutation counts.

As to time point: sample taken at primary tumor resection. Many counts were recorded for this clonotype. Its target is unknown. The length of the CDR3 is 14 residues. CDR1 is MNHEY and CDR2 is SMNVEV in the germline V gene (reference sequence). V was clipped by 2 bases and J by 8 bases, with 13 bases between them. TCRdb re-analysed the 5' RACE reads in MiXCR, keeping a single row per CDR3 protein. The table shows about 12,000 distinct CDR3 sequences, with roughly 5.4% occurring only once. The chain recombines TRBV27 with TRBJ2-1; D remains unclear. This sample comprised lung tumor tissue, obtained at surgery. This receptor was obtained from a male donor with early-stage non-small cell lung cancer. For the CDR3, the DNA is TGTGCCAGCAGTTTAGGCAGAGTTTTCGATGAGCAGTTCTTC. As protein: CASSLGRVFDEQFF.